The source of this T cell receptor beta chain is a study of blood T cell repertoires in COVID-19. Study-level information: Sites in the United States, Italy and Spain provided acute and convalescent COVID-19 samples. Nucleic acid was either cDNA or gDNA, and it came from T cells, B-cell-depleted T cells, or PBMCs.

In the authors' workflow: Amplifying reference gene primers gave estimates of nucleated cell counts. Profiling relied on immunoSEQ multiplex PCR, and the TCRdb table lists in-frame clones only, not all of them. V and J calls plus clone size are reproduced from that table; the DNA served to infer D and trimming. The sample includes approximately 17,000 clones, roughly 87% of them seen just once. The CDR3 consists of 14 residues. Trimming took 5 bases from V and 3 from J, leaving 14 bases between them. The V gene's germline CDR1 is SGHTA and CDR2 FQGNSA. The source is a human donor in a cohort sampled during active COVID-19. V usage is TRBV7-2 and J usage is TRBJ2-7; D might be TRBD2 (6 bases). Sequenced input: peripheral blood. The CDR3 reads CASSPWTGDYEQYF. The CDR3 coding sequence is TGTGCCAGCAGCCCGTGGACGGGGGACTACGAGCAGTACTTC.